Shown below are 3 T cell receptor beta chains from a single sample sequenced in a study of cytomegalovirus exposure and HLA in healthy donors. PCR involved 60 Vbeta and 13 Jbeta primers. Assay: immunoSEQ multiplex PCR; the TCRdb copy retains only in-frame clones and omits some. The table includes 150,000 to 250,000 clones, 82% detected once. Specimen: PBMCs. All receptors derive from a boy aged 2 to 10 in good health and CMV-seronegative.

This clone was picked up one time. V is TRBV27 and J is TRBJ1-2, with 9 bases aligning to TRBD1. The germline CDR1 and CDR2 sequences are MNHEY and SMNVEV (reference sequence). V was clipped by 6 bases and J by 4 bases; unmatched bases: 18. The CDR3 consists of 18 residues. In nucleotides, the CDR3 is TGTGCCAGCAGGGGGGGGCGACAGGGGGTCGGTATAGGCTATGGCTACACCTTC. It translates to CASRGGRQGVGIGYGYTF.

This clone was recorded a few times. Relative to the germline gene, one junction end is altered; a read error may explain this. The genes are TRBV20-1 and TRBJ1-2, with a tentative D call TRBD1 (5 bases). This CDR3 comprises 9 residues. CDR1 and CDR2 from the germline V gene are DFQATT and SNEGSKA (reference sequence). The CDR3, as DNA: TGCAGTGCAGGGGAGGACCCGATCTTC. This gives the protein CSAGEDPIF.

This chain connects TRBV11-2 to TRBJ2-7, with TRBD1 matching over 9 bases. The CDR3 totals 16 residues. V lost 1 base to trimming and J lost 3 bases; unmatched junction nucleotides: 7. CDR1 is SGHAT and CDR2 is FQNNGV in the germline V gene. CDR3 nucleotide sequence: TGTGCCAGCAGCTTAGGCGTTTGGGGACAGGGCTACGAGCAGTACTTC. Translation gives CASSLGVWGQGYEQYF. The whole variable domain, remainder taken from reference TRBV11-2 and TRBJ2-7, is EAGVAQSPRYKIIEKRQSVAFWCNPISGHATLYWYQQILGQGPKLLIQFQNNGVVDDSQLPKDRFSAERLKGVDSTLKIQPAKLEDSAVYLCASSLGVWGQGYEQYFGPGTRLTVT.